Sequencing of this T cell receptor (beta chain) was carried out in a study of regulatory T cells in long-lasting Graves disease. Findings of the study overall: The number of shared public clonotypes was higher in persistent patients (roughly 2,800) than new patients (966). Blood alone, not thyroid tissue, was studied.

Researchers made TCR beta libraries by using iRepertoire HTBI primers and running Arm-PCR on CDR3 regions. Original analysis: Identification yielded 62 TRBV and around 15 TRBJ segments across samples. TCRdb reprocessed the multiplex PCR reads via MiXCR and lists one record per CDR3 protein. These V and J calls are TCRdb output, not the study's own analysis. This table holds 250,000 to 400,000 distinct CDR3 sequences, about a sixth found once. The CDR3 covers 14 residues. Germline CDR1 is LNHDA and CDR2 is SQIVND (reference sequence). The germline V and J ends were trimmed by 3 bases and 6 bases, with 13 bases remaining between them. This clonotype was recorded at least ten times. The antigen remains undetermined. Documented time point: newly diagnosed GD, antithyroid drugs for less than 3 months. Construction of the TCR library relied on RNA isolated from PBMCs. Staff took roughly 9 milliliters of peripheral blood and put it into EDTA tubes.

V is TRBV19 and J is TRBJ2-3, with a weak D call TRBD2 (5 bases). This clonotype was sampled from a female donor with Graves disease. This sample comprised peripheral blood mononuclear cells (PBMCs), obtained at new diagnosis, from a patient treated with antithyroid drugs. CDR3 loop: CASSMAGSLDTQYF. The CDR3 DNA sequence: TGTGCCAGTAGTATGGCGGGTAGCCTCGATACGCAGTATTTT.